The 27 T cell receptor beta chains presented below share a single source sample, sequenced in a study of blood T cell repertoires in COVID-19. The protocol was immunoSEQ multiplex PCR, while the TCRdb copy is restricted to in-frame clones and leaves out a portion. There are 350,000 to 550,000 clones in the sample; around 90% occur only once, and roughly 1.8% lies in the top ten. The sample was PBMCs or T cells enriched from blood (not recorded which). These receptors all stem from a young woman with acute COVID-19.

The gene calls are TRBV30 and TRBJ1-1, with D unclear. CDR1 GTSNPN and CDR2 SVGIG come from the germline V gene (reference sequence). The CDR3 length is 12 residues. The germline V and J ends were trimmed by 7 bases and 0 bases, with 9 bases remaining between them. The CDR3 nucleotides read TGTGCCTCCATCCCCATGAACACTGAAGCTTTCTTT. It yields the protein CASIPMNTEAFF.

The chain carries TRBV19 and TRBJ1-5; 9 positions agree with TRBD1. The CDR3 spans 14 residues. Germline V gene sequence: CDR1 LNHDA, CDR2 SQIVND (reference sequence). Trimming at V came to 5 bases and at J to 6 bases, leaving 5 bases not matched to a gene. The CDR3: CASSVGTGSQPQHF. Here the CDR3 DNA reads TGTGCCAGTAGTGTCGGGACAGGGAGTCAGCCCCAGCATTTT.

The V call is TRBV5-6, the J call TRBJ1-2; 8 bases line up with TRBD1. CDR3 length: 14 residues. The trim removed 7 bases at V and 7 bases at J, leaving 12 bases unmatched. Germline CDR1 reads SGHDT; CDR2 reads YYEEEE. The CDR3 DNA reads TGTGCCAGCGGAATATCACAGGGGGTGGGTGGCTACACCTTC. Residues: CASGISQGVGGYTF.

This chain joins TRBV19 and TRBJ2-5; D is uncertain. Germline loops: CDR1 LNHDA, CDR2 SQIVND (reference sequence). The V end was cut by 10 bases, the J end by 5 bases, with 11 bases between. The CDR3 has 11 residues. The CDR3 spells CATRSGETQYF. Here the CDR3 DNA reads TGTGCCACGAGGTCTGGGGAGACCCAGTACTTC. Full variable domain (outside the CDR3, taken from reference TRBV19 and TRBJ2-5): DGGITQSPKYLFRKEGQNVTLSCEQNLNHDAMYWYRQDPGQGLRLIYYSQIVNDFQKGDIAEGYSVSREKKESFPLTVTSAQKNPTAFYLCATRSGETQYFGPGTRLLVL.

In its sample, this clone was seen a few times. The sample carries other DNA sequences with the same CDR3. The chain couples TRBV7-2 to TRBJ2-3; a possible D gene is TRBD1 (6 bases). The V end was cut by 1 base, the J end by 4 bases, with 6 bases between. Germline V lookup: CDR1 SGHTA, CDR2 FQGNSA. This CDR3 has 13 residues. CDR3 DNA: TGTGCCAGCAGCTTAGACAGGGCAGATACGCAGTATTTT. It specifies CASSLDRADTQYF.

The genes are TRBV7-9 and TRBJ2-7, with 11 bases aligning to TRBD1. Germline CDR1 reads SEHNR; CDR2 reads FQNEAQ (reference sequence). The ends lost 0 bases at V and 5 bases at J; junction bases unmatched: 0. The CDR3 totals 14 residues. CDR3 in amino acids: CASSLADRGHEQYF. The CDR3 DNA sequence: TGTGCCAGCAGCTTAGCGGACAGGGGGCACGAGCAGTACTTC.

The DNA of the CDR3 is TGTGCCAGCAGCTTAGTTCAGGGGCCTAACTATGGCTACACCTTC. This codes for CASSLVQGPNYGYTF. The chain has TRBV7-9 and TRBJ1-2; possible D gene TRBD1, 6 bases. V was cut by 1 base and J by 0 bases, with 9 bases left in between. The germline gives CDR1 SEHNR, CDR2 FQNEAQ (reference sequence). The CDR3 totals 15 residues.

The chain joins TRBV25-1 to TRBJ2-1; TRBD1 matches 7 bases. This CDR3 has 18 amino acids. V trimming: 6 bases; J trimming: 0 bases; junction bases outside the gene matches: 14. Germline loops: CDR1 MGHDK, CDR2 SYGVNS. CDR3 in amino acids: CASRPVNPGQHSYNEQFF. DNA for the CDR3: TGTGCCAGCAGGCCAGTGAATCCGGGACAGCACTCCTACAATGAGCAGTTCTTC.

This chain links TRBV18 with TRBJ2-7, with 8 bases lining up with TRBD1. CDR3 length equals 13 residues. Losses at the gene ends were 6 bases for V and 4 bases for J; bases not matched to a gene: 5. The germline CDR1 and CDR2 sequences are KGHSH and LQKENI. The CDR3 is CASSRDRKYEQYF. CDR3 nucleotide sequence: TGTGCCAGCTCGCGGGACAGGAAATACGAGCAGTACTTC.

The chain uses TRBV5-4 and TRBJ1-1; D is unclear. In germline, CDR1 is SGHNT, CDR2 YYREEE (reference sequence). V was cut by 3 bases and J by 1 base, with 7 bases left in between. The CDR3 is made up of 13 amino acids. The CDR3 DNA sequence: TGTGCCAGCAGCTCTCCGCGGAACACTGAAGCTTTCTTT. Its translation: CASSSPRNTEAFF.

This clone has a handful of counts. This chain uses TRBV19 with TRBJ2-7; 8 nucleotides line up with TRBD2. Trimming took 3 bases from V and 0 from J; bases not matched to a gene: 4. Germline CDR1 is LNHDA and CDR2 is SQIVND (reference sequence). This CDR3 contains 15 residues. The CDR3 nucleotides are TGTGCCAGTAGTATTAGGGCGGGGGGCTCCTACGAGCAGTACTTC. It translates to CASSIRAGGSYEQYF.

CDR3 in amino acids: CASSRIGTSGNPEQYF. The CDR3, as DNA: TGTGCCAGCAGCCGAATAGGGACTAGCGGGAATCCCGAGCAGTACTTC. The rearrangement uses TRBV28 and TRBJ2-7, with 13 bases fitting TRBD2. This CDR3 contains 16 residues. Germline V gene data show CDR1 as MDHEN and CDR2 as SYDVKM. V lost 6 bases to trimming and J lost 6 bases; unmatched junction nucleotides: 11.

The rearrangement joins TRBV27 to TRBJ2-7, with D unresolved. V was clipped by 4 bases and J by 4 bases, with 5 bases between them. The CDR3 contains 11 residues. Germline V gene data show CDR1 as MNHEY and CDR2 as SMNVEV (reference sequence). The CDR3 loop reads CASSSGYEQYF. CDR3 coding DNA: TGTGCCAGCAGTTCCGGGTACGAGCAGTACTTC.

The chain recombines TRBV16 with TRBJ1-1; TRBD1 matches 7 bases. This CDR3 has 14 amino acids. Per germline, CDR1 KGHSY and CDR2 FQNENV. The trim removed 4 bases at V and 3 bases at J, leaving 5 bases unmatched. This CDR3 reads CASSPLGQDTEAFF. CDR3 DNA sequence: TGTGCCAGCAGCCCACTAGGACAGGACACTGAAGCTTTCTTT.

This chain connects TRBV12-3 or TRBV12-4 to TRBJ1-2; the D gene is possibly TRBD1 (6 bases). Trimming removed 6 bases from V and 7 bases from J, with 15 bases in between. This CDR3 has 13 residues. CDR3 in DNA: TGTGCCAGCAGGGAACAGGGTGAATCTGGCTACACCTTC. Its protein product is CASREQGESGYTF.

The chain employs TRBV6-4 and TRBJ1-5; tentatively, D is TRBD1 (5 bases). V shed 0 bases and J shed 2 bases, with 5 bases lying between them. The CDR3 has 14 residues. Germline values: CDR1 MRHNA, CDR2 SNTAGT. The CDR3 nucleotides are TGTGCCAGCAGTGACTCAGGGGGCAATCAGCCCCAGCATTTT. As protein: CASSDSGGNQPQHF.

V usage is TRBV5-4 and J usage is TRBJ2-1; D may be TRBD1 (6 bases). Germline assignment: CDR1 SGHNT and CDR2 YYREEE (reference sequence). Trimming removed 0 bases at V and 7 bases at J, with 17 bases between. CDR3 length: 16 residues. CDR3 DNA sequence: TGTGCCAGCAGCTTGGGGGGGCAGAGCGCCAGGAATGAGCAGTTCTTC. Protein sequence: CASSLGGQSARNEQFF.

This sequence joins TRBV25-1 and TRBJ2-7; 7 positions match TRBD1. Trimming removed 4 bases from V and 5 bases from J; junction bases left unmatched: 8. Germline CDR1 reads MGHDK; CDR2 reads SYGVNS. The CDR3 length is 14 residues. CDR3 protein: CASSGTGVRDEQYF. The CDR3, as DNA: TGTGCCAGCAGTGGAACAGGGGTACGGGACGAGCAGTACTTC.

The chain employs TRBV29-1 and TRBJ1-2, with TRBD1 matching over 8 bases. V gave up 2 bases and J gave up 4 bases; unmatched junction bases: 6. The length of the CDR3 is 14 residues. Germline lookup yields CDR1 SQVTM and CDR2 ANQGSEA. The DNA for the CDR3 is TGCAGCGTTGAACTACAGGGGGGACTCTATGGCTACACCTTC. Encoded protein: CSVELQGGLYGYTF.

The chain carries TRBV4-3 and TRBJ1-1; no clear D gene. This CDR3 has 15 residues. Between the trimmed V and J ends, which lost 0 bases and 1 base, there was a span of 9 bases. The germline gives CDR1 LGHNA, CDR2 YSLEER. The CDR3 region is CASSQDGRGNTEAFF. The CDR3 DNA sequence: TGCGCCAGCAGCCAAGATGGAAGAGGGAACACTGAAGCTTTCTTT.

This chain uses TRBV3-1 (or the pseudogene TRBV3-2) with TRBJ2-6; D gene unclear. This CDR3 spans 15 amino acids. Between the trimmed V and J ends, which lost 2 bases and 0 bases, there was a span of 5 bases. Looked up from germline, CDR1 is LGHDT and CDR2 is YNNKEL (reference sequence). The CDR3 bases are TGTGCCAGCAGCCAATCCTTCTCTGGGGCCAACGTCCTGACTTTC. It yields the protein CASSQSFSGANVLTF.

The chain recombines TRBV18 with TRBJ2-1; 9 bases agree with TRBD1. This CDR3 contains 14 residues. The ends lost 6 bases at V and 15 bases at J; junction bases unmatched: 15. Germline values: CDR1 KGHSH, CDR2 LQKENI. DNA of the CDR3: TGTGCCAGCTCCCCTTCACCGCCGGGACAGGGTACGTTCTTC. Protein product: CASSPSPPGQGTFF.

The rearrangement uses TRBV28 and TRBJ2-2; 9 positions agree with TRBD2. Germline trimming cut 6 bases from V and 4 bases from J; bases unmatched to any gene: 15. The CDR3 runs to 18 residues. Germline V gene data show CDR1 as MDHEN and CDR2 as SYDVKM. The CDR3 coding sequence is TGTGCCAGCAGCCCCTTCCCTAGGACTAGCGACATCACCGGGGAGCTGTTTTTT. Translated, it gives CASSPFPRTSDITGELFF. Full variable domain (outside the CDR3, taken from reference TRBV28 and TRBJ2-2): DVKVTQSSRYLVKRTGEKVFLECVQDMDHENMFWYRQDPGLGLRLIYFSYDVKMKEKGDIPEGYSVSREKKERFSLILESASTNQTSMYLCASSPFPRTSDITGELFFGEGSRLTVL.

V gene TRBV7-2 combines with J gene TRBJ1-2; D is perhaps TRBD1 (6 bases). The ends were cut back, 1 base at V and 4 bases at J, with 13 bases in the middle. In germline, CDR1 is SGHTA, CDR2 FQGNSA. There are 15 residues in the CDR3. The CDR3 spells CASSLVLGAGYGYTF. In nucleotides, the CDR3 is TGTGCCAGCAGCTTAGTATTGGGGGCAGGCTATGGCTACACCTTC.

The chain employs TRBV3-1 (or the pseudogene TRBV3-2) and TRBJ1-2, with D tentatively TRBD1 (6 bases). CDR3 length equals 17 residues. Between the trimmed V and J ends, which lost 2 bases and 2 bases, there was a span of 18 bases. CDR1 and CDR2 from the germline V gene are LGHDT and YNNKEL (reference sequence). The DNA for the CDR3 is TGTGCCAGCAGCCAAAGAGTTGGGGGGGCTGGGAACTATGGCTACACCTTC. Translated, it gives CASSQRVGGAGNYGYTF.

This chain links TRBV30 with TRBJ1-1; 7 bases agree with TRBD1. CDR1 GTSNPN and CDR2 SVGIG come from the germline V gene (reference sequence). With V trimmed by 4 bases and J by 0 bases, 8 bases remained unmatched. There are 15 residues in the CDR3. The chain's CDR3 is CAWNPGQIMNTEAFF. The CDR3 coding sequence is TGTGCCTGGAACCCGGGACAGATTATGAACACTGAAGCTTTCTTT.

The genes are TRBV5-6 and TRBJ1-1; 9 bases fit TRBD1. Germline lookup yields CDR1 SGHDT and CDR2 YYEEEE. Trimming removed 5 bases from V and 1 base from J; junction bases left unmatched: 6. This CDR3 has 15 residues. This CDR3 is CASRPQGAQNTEAFF. CDR3 DNA: TGTGCCAGCAGGCCACAGGGGGCGCAGAACACTGAAGCTTTCTTT.